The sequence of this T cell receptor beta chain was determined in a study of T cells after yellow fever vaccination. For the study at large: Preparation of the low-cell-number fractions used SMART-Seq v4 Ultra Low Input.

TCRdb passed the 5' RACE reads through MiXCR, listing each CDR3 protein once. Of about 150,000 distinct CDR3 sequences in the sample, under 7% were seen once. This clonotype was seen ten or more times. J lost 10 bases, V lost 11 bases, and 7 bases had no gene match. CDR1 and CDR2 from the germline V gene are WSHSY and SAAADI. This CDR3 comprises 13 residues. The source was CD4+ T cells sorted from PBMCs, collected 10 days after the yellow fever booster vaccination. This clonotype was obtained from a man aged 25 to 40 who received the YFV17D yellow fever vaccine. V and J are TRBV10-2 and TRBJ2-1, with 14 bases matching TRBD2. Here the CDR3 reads CAGGLAGGEEQFF. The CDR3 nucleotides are TGCGCCGGTGGACTAGCGGGAGGAGAAGAGCAGTTCTTC.